Presented here are 7 T cell receptor beta chains from one specimen sequenced in a study of blood T cell repertoires in COVID-19. Here immunoSEQ multiplex PCR was the method, and the copy in TCRdb shows in-frame clones only, minus some. The table has some 300,000 clones, about 87% seen once. The sequencing sample was made of peripheral blood. The receptor source for this set is a woman in her thirties who had recovered from COVID-19.

The rearrangement uses TRBV7-9 and TRBJ2-3, with D possibly TRBD1 on 5 matching bases. Trimming stripped 2 bases from V and 2 bases from J, with 8 bases between. This CDR3 is 14 amino acids long. From germline, CDR1 is SEHNR and CDR2 FQNEAQ (reference sequence). Here the CDR3 reads CASSLRGATDTQYF. The CDR3 nucleotides are TGTGCCAGCAGCTTAAGGGGTGCCACAGATACGCAGTATTTT.

The chain employs TRBV28 and TRBJ1-6; D remains ambiguous. The CDR3 consists of 15 residues. Germline values: CDR1 MDHEN, CDR2 SYDVKM. Trimming pared 5 bases from V and 5 bases from J, leaving 13 bases between. CDR3 DNA: TGTGCCAGCAGTCTACAGCTTATTGATAATTCACCCCTCCACTTT. This gives the protein CASSLQLIDNSPLHF.

The CDR3 here is CATSRPGQGEGYTF. The CDR3 bases are TGTGCCACCAGCAGACCCGGACAGGGGGAGGGCTACACCTTC. The J gene is TRBJ1-2, the V gene TRBV15; TRBD1 matches 10 bases. After removal of 2 bases from V and 8 bases from J, the junction contained 5 bases not matched to a gene. CDR1 LNHNV and CDR2 YYDKDF come from the germline V gene (reference sequence). The length of the CDR3 is 14 residues.

This clone was detected only a few times. This chain joins TRBV28 and TRBJ2-7; TRBD2 matches at 7 bases. Germline values: CDR1 MDHEN, CDR2 SYDVKM. The CDR3 is 16 amino acids. The ends lost 6 bases at V and 1 base at J; junction bases unmatched: 12. The CDR3 is CASRLNGGDRSYEQYF. The CDR3 nucleotides read TGTGCCAGCAGACTCAATGGGGGGGATAGGTCCTACGAGCAGTACTTC.

This chain connects TRBV27 to TRBJ1-6; possible D gene TRBD1, 6 bases. Trimming pared 4 bases from V and 10 bases from J, leaving 11 bases between. Per the germline V gene, CDR1 is MNHEY and CDR2 is SMNVEV (reference sequence). CDR3 size: 13 residues. The CDR3 loop reads CASSSHRESPLHF. In DNA, the CDR3 is TGTGCCAGCAGTTCCCACAGGGAATCACCCCTCCACTTT.

This chain links TRBV9 with TRBJ2-1; 8 bases map to TRBD2. With 4 bases clipped from V and 6 bases from J, the junction kept 12 bases outside the gene matches. CDR1 and CDR2 (germline): SGDLS, YYNGEE. The CDR3 has 16 amino acids. The CDR3 loop is CASSFAHGGGPNEQFF. For the CDR3, the DNA is TGTGCCAGCAGCTTTGCCCACGGGGGGGGCCCCAATGAGCAGTTCTTC. Filled out from reference TRBV9 and TRBJ2-1, the complete variable domain reads DSGVTQTPKHLITATGQRVTLRCSPRSGDLSVYWYQQSLDQGLQFLIQYYNGEERAKGNILERFSAQQFPDLHSELNLSSLELGDSALYFCASSFAHGGGPNEQFFGPGTRLTVL.

J is TRBJ1-6 and V is TRBV23-1; 9 positions match TRBD1. TRBV23-1 is an open reading frame, and its role is uncertain. This CDR3 contains 16 residues. Losses at the gene ends were 1 base for V and 7 bases for J; bases not matched to a gene: 5. CDR3 DNA: TGCGCCAGCAGTCAATTTGTCGGACAGGGGAATTCACCCCTCCACTTT. Translation: CASSQFVGQGNSPLHF.